This T cell receptor beta chain is from a study of cytomegalovirus exposure and HLA in healthy donors. Study-wide points: The authors enumerated 180 or so TCR beta chains as linked to cytomegalovirus. Relative to equally common others, HLA-associated TCR beta chains showed greater clonal expansion in a later analysis.

The ends lost 6 bases at V and 8 bases at J; junction bases unmatched: 6. This CDR3 comprises 12 residues. Germline assignment: CDR1 ENHRY and CDR2 SYGVKD. At the time of sampling, donors were nominally healthy, though unrecorded immune exposures were likely. Details on this clone: Its antigen is as yet unknown.

Primers for the PCR totalled 60 Vbeta and 13 Jbeta. The method was immunoSEQ multiplex PCR; TCRdb's version includes in-frame clones alone and lacks a portion of them. The sample has about 100,000 clones, 74% seen once; the top ten hold around 2.5%. V usage is TRBV10-3 and J usage is TRBJ1-2; 7 positions agree with TRBD1. Material: PBMCs. This clonotype originated in a man in his forties or fifties in good health and CMV-seropositive. This chain's CDR3 is CAISPGGEGYTF. The CDR3 nucleotides read TGTGCCATCAGCCCAGGGGGAGAAGGCTACACCTTC.